There are a few counts of the clone carrying this TCR beta chain. Germline assignment: CDR1 SGHAT and CDR2 FQNNGV. The CDR3 contains 12 residues. The V end lost 1 base, the J end lost 9 bases, and 7 bases lay between the germline ends. The data derive from a study of T cells after somatic rescue of genetic block. Produced via immunoSEQ multiplex PCR; TCRdb's table is partial and in-frame only. The sample holds 13,000 to 15,000 clones, approximately 71% seen once. This sequence was found in a man younger than 35. Sequencing was done on a sample of peripheral blood mononuclear cells (PBMCs). V is TRBV11-2 and J is TRBJ2-1; no definite D call. As DNA, the CDR3 is TGTGCCAGCAGCTTAGGGGCGATTGAGCAGTTCTTC. Residues: CASSLGAIEQFF.